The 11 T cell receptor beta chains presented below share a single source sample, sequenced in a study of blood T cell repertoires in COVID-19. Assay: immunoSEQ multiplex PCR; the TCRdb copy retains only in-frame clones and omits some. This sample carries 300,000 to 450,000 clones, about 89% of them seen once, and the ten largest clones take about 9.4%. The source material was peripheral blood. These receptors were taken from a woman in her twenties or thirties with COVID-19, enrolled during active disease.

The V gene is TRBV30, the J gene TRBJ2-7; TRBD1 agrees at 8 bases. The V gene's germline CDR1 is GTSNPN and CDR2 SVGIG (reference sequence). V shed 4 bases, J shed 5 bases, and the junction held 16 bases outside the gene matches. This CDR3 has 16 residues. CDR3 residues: CAWIPSGTGGYNEQYF. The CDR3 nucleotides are TGTGCCTGGATCCCAAGCGGAACAGGGGGTTATAACGAGCAGTACTTC.

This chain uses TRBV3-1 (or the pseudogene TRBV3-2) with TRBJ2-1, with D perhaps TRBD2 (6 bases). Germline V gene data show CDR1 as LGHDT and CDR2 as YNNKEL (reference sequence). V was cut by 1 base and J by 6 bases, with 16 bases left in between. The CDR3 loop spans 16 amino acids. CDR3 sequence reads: CASSQVPTGLGNEQFF. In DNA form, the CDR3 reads TGTGCCAGCAGCCAAGTCCCGACGGGACTGGGCAATGAGCAGTTCTTC.

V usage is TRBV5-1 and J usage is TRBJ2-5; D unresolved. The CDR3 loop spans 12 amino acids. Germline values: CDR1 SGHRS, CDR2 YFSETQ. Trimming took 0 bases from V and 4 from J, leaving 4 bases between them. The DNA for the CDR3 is TGCGCCAGCAGCTTGGTCGGAGAGACCCAGTACTTC. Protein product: CASSLVGETQYF.

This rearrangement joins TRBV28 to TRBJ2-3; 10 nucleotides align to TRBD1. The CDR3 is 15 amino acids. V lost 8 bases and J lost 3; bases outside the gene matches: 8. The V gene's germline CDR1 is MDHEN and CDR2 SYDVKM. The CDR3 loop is CASVSWDRGTDTQYF. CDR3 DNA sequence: TGTGCCAGCGTATCTTGGGACAGGGGAACAGATACGCAGTATTTT.

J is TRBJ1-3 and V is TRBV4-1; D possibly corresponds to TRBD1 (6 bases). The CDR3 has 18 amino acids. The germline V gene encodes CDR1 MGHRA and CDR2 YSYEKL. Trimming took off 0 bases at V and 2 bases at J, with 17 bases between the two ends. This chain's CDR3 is CASSQDQVGGKAGNTIYF. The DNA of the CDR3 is TGCGCCAGCAGCCAAGATCAAGTAGGGGGTAAAGCTGGAAACACCATATATTTT.

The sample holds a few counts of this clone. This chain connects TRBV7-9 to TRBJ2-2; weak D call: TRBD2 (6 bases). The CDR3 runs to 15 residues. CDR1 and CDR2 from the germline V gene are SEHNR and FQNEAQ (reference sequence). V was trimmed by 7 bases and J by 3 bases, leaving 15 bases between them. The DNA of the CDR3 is TGTGCCAGCATGGTCCGGCGGGATTACACCGGGGAGCTGTTTTTT. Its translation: CASMVRRDYTGELFF.

This CDR3 is CSVAGQGTGANVLTF. The DNA of the CDR3 is TGCAGCGTTGCGGGACAGGGAACCGGGGCCAACGTCCTGACTTTC. The chain joins TRBV29-1 to TRBJ2-6; 9 bases map to TRBD1. The CDR3 has 15 residues. Germline CDR1 is SQVTM and CDR2 is ANQGSEA. V dropped 4 bases and J dropped 4; count of bases not matched to a gene: 5.

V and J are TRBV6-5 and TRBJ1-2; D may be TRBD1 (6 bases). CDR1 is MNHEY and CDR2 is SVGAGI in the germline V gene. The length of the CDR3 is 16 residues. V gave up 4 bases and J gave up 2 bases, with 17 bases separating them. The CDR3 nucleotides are TGTGCCAGCAGTTCTTTCCCACCGGGACACAACTATGGCTACACCTTC. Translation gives CASSSFPPGHNYGYTF.

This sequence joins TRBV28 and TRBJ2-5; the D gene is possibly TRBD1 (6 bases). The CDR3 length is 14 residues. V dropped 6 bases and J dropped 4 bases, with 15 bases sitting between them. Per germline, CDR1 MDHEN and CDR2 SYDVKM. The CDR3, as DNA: TGTGCCAGCAGAGTTGAACAGGGTAGAGAGACCCAGTACTTC. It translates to CASRVEQGRETQYF.

The CDR3 coding sequence is TGCGCCAGCAGCCAAGGGACTAGCGGGAGAGTCGGGGAGCTGTTTTTT. Residues: CASSQGTSGRVGELFF. The chain links TRBV4-3 to TRBJ2-2, with 13 bases identical to TRBD2. V lost 1 base, J lost 7 bases, and 3 bases stayed unmatched. CDR1 and CDR2 from the germline V gene are LGHNA and YSLEER. The CDR3 consists of 16 residues.

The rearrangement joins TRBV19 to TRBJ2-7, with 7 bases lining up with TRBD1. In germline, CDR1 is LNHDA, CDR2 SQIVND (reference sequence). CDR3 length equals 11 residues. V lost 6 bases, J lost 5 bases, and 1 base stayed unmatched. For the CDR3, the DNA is TGTGCCAGTAGGACAGGGCACGAGCAGTACTTC. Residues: CASRTGHEQYF.